The 20 T cell receptor beta chains listed next were all sequenced from one sample in a study of identical twins. TCRdb re-called the 5' RACE reads through MiXCR, storing one row per CDR3 protein. There are 250,000 to 300,000 distinct CDR3 sequences in the sample; more than 8% occur only once, and 7% to 8.5% lies in the top ten. These sequences were also reported in another study, on yellow fever vaccine responses in identical twins.

The source material was CD8+ T cells sorted from blood. The receptors were gathered from a woman aged 18-29 years in good health.

Only a few counts were recorded for this clonotype. V is TRBV5-6 and J is TRBJ1-6, with D perhaps matching TRBD1 (5 bases). CDR3 length: 16 amino acids. The V end was cut by 4 bases, the J end by 8 bases, with 19 bases between. The germline V gene encodes CDR1 SGHDT and CDR2 YYEEEE. The CDR3 DNA reads TGTGCCAGCAGCAAACTCTTTACGGGGGACGATTCACCCCTCCACTTT. This encodes CASSKLFTGDDSPLHF.

At least ten counts were recorded for this clonotype. Germline is not matched at one junction end, which may reflect a read error. CDR3 region: CSVGDQDRVTLF. CDR3 coding DNA: TGCAGCGTGGGGGATCAGGACAGGGTCACGCTCTTC. This chain joins TRBV29-1 and TRBJ2-1, with TRBD1 identical over 8 bases. The germline CDR1 and CDR2 sequences are SQVTM and ANQGSEA. CDR3 length: 12 amino acids.

This clonotype was observed at least ten times. This chain uses TRBV27 with TRBJ2-3; no definite D call. Germline lookup yields CDR1 MNHEY and CDR2 SMNVEV (reference sequence). This CDR3 is 12 amino acids long. V lost 6 bases, J lost 8 bases, and 12 bases lay in between. The CDR3 DNA is TGTGCCAGCAGCTCATCCCTGCTTACGCAGTATTTT. As protein: CASSSSLLTQYF.

This clonotype has at least ten counts. V is TRBV5-1 and J is TRBJ2-4; no reliable D call. The CDR3 runs 13 residues. Germline V gene sequence: CDR1 SGHRS, CDR2 YFSETQ. V was pared by 7 bases and J by 1 base, with 9 bases between. CDR3 sequence (DNA): TGCGCCAGCCGAAGCGAGGCCAAAAACATTCAGTACTTC. This sequence encodes CASRSEAKNIQYF.

This chain uses TRBV7-9 with TRBJ2-7; TRBD1 matches 10 bases. V trimming: 5 bases; J trimming: 3 bases; junction bases outside the gene matches: 10. The CDR3 is made up of 16 amino acids. Looked up from germline, CDR1 is SEHNR and CDR2 is FQNEAQ (reference sequence). CDR3 sequence: CASSPIRDRGFYEQYF. CDR3 nucleotides: TGTGCCAGCAGCCCAATCCGGGACAGGGGATTCTACGAGCAGTACTTC.

This clonotype has a count of ten or more. The V gene is TRBV12-3 or TRBV12-4, the J gene TRBJ2-1; TRBD2 matches at 12 bases. This CDR3 region has 15 residues. Losses at the gene ends were 8 bases for V and 7 bases for J; bases not matched to a gene: 9. DNA of the CDR3: TGTGCCAGCCAATATCTAGCGGGGGGGCGTAATGAGCAGTTCTTC. It translates to CASQYLAGGRNEQFF.

This clonotype was found a few times. The V gene is TRBV7-9, the J gene TRBJ1-1; TRBD1 matches 10 bases. Germline V gene lookup returns CDR1 SEHNR and CDR2 FQNEAQ (reference sequence). The CDR3 has 20 residues. Unmatched junction bases numbered 20, after V lost 3 bases and J lost 4 bases. DNA for the CDR3: TGTGCCAGCAGCTTTACTTACCGGGACAGGGGTCACTTTTCAGGCACTGAAGCTTTCTTT. This codes for CASSFTYRDRGHFSGTEAFF.

The table lists this clonotype with many counts. The V and J genes are TRBV6-6 and TRBJ2-1, with 10 bases fitting TRBD2. Germline V gives CDR1 MNHNY, CDR2 SVGAGI (reference sequence). The CDR3 is made up of 12 amino acids. The ends lost 7 bases at V and 8 bases at J; junction bases unmatched: 2. The CDR3 region has the DNA TGTGCCAGCACCGGACTAGCGGATGAGCAGTTCTTC. Translation gives CASTGLADEQFF.

This clonotype was observed at least ten times. This chain uses TRBV29-1 with TRBJ2-1, with D perhaps matching TRBD2 (6 bases). Trimming stripped 5 bases from V and 7 bases from J, with 18 bases between. Germline V gene sequence: CDR1 SQVTM, CDR2 ANQGSEA. The CDR3 spans 14 residues. The CDR3 nucleotides are TGCAGCGTTTTTGGAGGGGACGCGGGAAATGAGCAGTTCTTC. Translation gives CSVFGGDAGNEQFF.

Regarding this clonotype: At one end the junction does not follow the germline gene, possibly because of a read error. This rearrangement joins TRBV2 to TRBJ2-7; TRBD1 aligns across 7 bases. The germline CDR1 and CDR2 sequences are SNHLY and FYNNEI. This CDR3 region has 13 residues. Here the CDR3 DNA reads TGTGCCAGCAGTGAAGCACTCACCGGGACAGAGACGTTC. This translates into CASSEALTGTETF.

The table lists this clonotype with a few counts. CDR3 loop: CASSFQTAEVSETQYF. The CDR3, as DNA: TGTGCCAGCAGCTTTCAGACGGCGGAGGTATCAGAGACCCAGTACTTC. The chain recombines TRBV7-9 with TRBJ2-5; a weak D match, TRBD2 (5 bases). Germline CDR1 reads SEHNR; CDR2 reads FQNEAQ (reference sequence). The ends were cut back, 3 bases at V and 4 bases at J, with 18 bases in the middle. The CDR3 has 16 amino acids.

This clonotype has a count of ten or more. The rearrangement links TRBV4-3 to TRBJ2-7; D ambiguous. Trimming left V 1 base short and J 0 bases short, with 10 bases between. The CDR3 is 15 amino acids. CDR1 is LGHNA, CDR2 YSLEER, per germline. CDR3 DNA: TGCGCCAGCAGCCAAGGGCCTACACTCTCCTACGAGCAGTACTTC. This encodes CASSQGPTLSYEQYF.

This clonotype was recorded at least ten times. The V and J genes are TRBV3-1 and TRBJ1-2; 8 positions agree with TRBD1. The CDR3 length is 12 residues. The germline V gene encodes CDR1 LGHDT and CDR2 YNNKEL (reference sequence). V was clipped by 1 base and J by 8 bases; unmatched bases: 0. The CDR3 bases are TGTGCCAGCAGCCAAGGGGACAGGGGCTACACCTTC. This codes for CASSQGDRGYTF.

Many counts were recorded for this clonotype. The chain combines TRBV27 with TRBJ2-1; a weak D match, TRBD1 (6 bases). The CDR3 extends over 13 amino acids. Looked up from germline, CDR1 is MNHEY and CDR2 is SMNVEV (reference sequence). Trimming removed 1 base from V and 7 bases from J, with 8 bases in between. The CDR3 is CASSLLGGNEQFF. CDR3 DNA sequence: TGTGCCAGCAGTTTATTAGGGGGAAATGAGCAGTTCTTC.

There are a few counts of this clonotype. This sequence joins TRBV28 and TRBJ2-1, with 7 nucleotides matching TRBD1. The V and J ends lost 1 base and 8 bases, in that order; junction bases with no gene match: 11. Germline CDR1 and CDR2: MDHEN and SYDVKM. The CDR3 runs 16 residues. CDR3 residues: CASSLYEGRGGDEQFF. Written as DNA, the CDR3 is TGTGCCAGCAGTTTATATGAAGGTCGAGGGGGCGATGAGCAGTTCTTC.

The chain combines TRBV14 with TRBJ1-1, with TRBD1 as a possible D gene (5 bases). The germline CDR1 and CDR2 sequences are SGHDN and FVKESK. The CDR3 length is 14 residues. V was trimmed by 3 bases and J by 1 base, leaving 9 bases between them. CDR3 sequence reads: CASSQSGGNTEAFF. CDR3 in DNA: TGTGCCAGCAGCCAGTCGGGGGGGAACACTGAAGCTTTCTTT.

This clonotype occurred a few times. This rearrangement joins TRBV27 to TRBJ2-5; D unclear. The ends were cut back, 6 bases at V and 2 bases at J, with 10 bases in the middle. The CDR3 totals 13 residues. CDR1 and CDR2 from the germline V gene are MNHEY and SMNVEV (reference sequence). The CDR3 here is CASSRRWQETQYF. The CDR3 DNA reads TGTGCCAGCAGCCGTAGGTGGCAAGAGACCCAGTACTTC.

This clonotype occurred many times. The J gene is TRBJ2-2, the V gene TRBV28, with D perhaps TRBD1 or TRBD2 (5 bases each). The V end lost 5 bases, the J end lost 2 bases, and 6 bases lay between the germline ends. The CDR3 spans 13 residues. The germline V gene has CDR1 MDHEN and CDR2 SYDVKM. The CDR3 reads CASSGGNTGELFF. DNA of the CDR3: TGTGCCAGCAGTGGGGGTAACACCGGGGAGCTGTTTTTT.

This clonotype has a count of ten or more. V and J are TRBV4-2 and TRBJ2-1; 12 bases are shared with TRBD2. In germline, CDR1 is LGHNA, CDR2 YNFKEQ. The V gene end was trimmed by 1 base and the J gene end by 0 bases; junction bases not matched to a gene: 1. The CDR3 is 17 amino acids. CDR3 protein: CASSQGTSGDSYNEQFF. CDR3 bases: TGTGCCAGCAGCCAAGGGACTAGCGGGGACTCCTACAATGAGCAGTTCTTC.

This clonotype was picked up many times. The V and J genes are TRBV28 and TRBJ2-3; 15 nucleotides match TRBD2. CDR1 and CDR2 (germline): MDHEN, SYDVKM. This CDR3 has 17 amino acids. V was pared by 1 base and J by 7 bases, with 6 bases of the junction left unmatched. CDR3 nucleotide sequence: TGTGCCAGCAGTTTATTAAAGGGGACTAGCGGGAGGAATACGCAGTATTTT. It codes for CASSLLKGTSGRNTQYF.